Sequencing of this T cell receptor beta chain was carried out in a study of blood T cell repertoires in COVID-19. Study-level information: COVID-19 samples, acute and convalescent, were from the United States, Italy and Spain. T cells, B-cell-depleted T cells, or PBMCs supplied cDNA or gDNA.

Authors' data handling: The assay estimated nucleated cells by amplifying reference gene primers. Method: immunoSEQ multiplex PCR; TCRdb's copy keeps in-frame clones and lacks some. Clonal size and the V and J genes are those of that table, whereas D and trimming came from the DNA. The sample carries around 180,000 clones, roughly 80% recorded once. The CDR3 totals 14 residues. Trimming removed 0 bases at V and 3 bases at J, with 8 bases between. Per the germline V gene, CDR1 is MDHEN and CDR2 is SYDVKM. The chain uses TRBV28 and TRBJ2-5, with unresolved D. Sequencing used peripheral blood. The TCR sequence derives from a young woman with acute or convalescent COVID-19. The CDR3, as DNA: TGTGCCAGCAGTTTATGGTACAGTAAAGAGACCCAGTACTTC. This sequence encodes CASSLWYSKETQYF.